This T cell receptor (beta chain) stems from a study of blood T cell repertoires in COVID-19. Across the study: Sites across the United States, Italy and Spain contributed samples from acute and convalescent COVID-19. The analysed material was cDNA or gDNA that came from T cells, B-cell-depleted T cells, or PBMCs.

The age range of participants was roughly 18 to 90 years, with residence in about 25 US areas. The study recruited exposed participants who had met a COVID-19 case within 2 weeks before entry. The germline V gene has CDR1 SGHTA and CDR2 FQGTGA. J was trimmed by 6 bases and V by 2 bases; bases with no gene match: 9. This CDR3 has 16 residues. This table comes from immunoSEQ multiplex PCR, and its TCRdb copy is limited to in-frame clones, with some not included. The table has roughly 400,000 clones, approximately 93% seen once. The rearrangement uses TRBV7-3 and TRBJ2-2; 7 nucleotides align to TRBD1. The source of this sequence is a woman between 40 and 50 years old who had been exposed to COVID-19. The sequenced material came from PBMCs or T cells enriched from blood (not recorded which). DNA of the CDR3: TGTGCCAGCAGCTTAGGAAAAGGGGGCTGGGCCGGGGAGCTGTTTTTT. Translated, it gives CASSLGKGGWAGELFF.